Following are 10 T cell receptor beta chains from one sample sequenced in a study of T-cell memory formation after mild COVID-19. TCRdb processed the 5' RACE reads anew with MiXCR; each CDR3 protein has one entry. Here the sample spans 130,000 to 150,000 distinct CDR3 sequences, 5.5% to 7% being singletons. Sequenced sample: PBMCs or a T cell subset sorted from them (not recorded which). The receptors originated from an adult woman who had mild COVID-19 (a few samples of this study predate the infection). Cell type and time point are not known.

This clonotype showed up just a few times. The genes are TRBV23-1 and TRBJ2-7; D is ambiguous. TRBV23-1 counts as an open reading frame of uncertain function. V was clipped by 5 bases and J by 3 bases, with 17 bases between them. The CDR3 totals 15 residues. In DNA form, the CDR3 reads TGCGCCAGCAGTGGGCCAAGGGCGTCCCTCTACGAGCAGTACTTC. This translates into CASSGPRASLYEQYF.

This clonotype came up many times. The rearrangement joins TRBV5-1 to TRBJ2-1; TRBD2 matches at 8 bases. The CDR3 contains 14 residues. The V and J ends lost 4 bases and 9 bases, in that order; junction bases with no gene match: 9. Looked up from germline, CDR1 is SGHRS and CDR2 is YFSETQ. In DNA form, the CDR3 reads TGCGCCAGCAGCCCGACCTGGACTAGCCCTGAGCAGTTCTTC. Translating it yields CASSPTWTSPEQFF.

In this sample, this clonotype turned up a few times. The V gene is TRBV29-1, the J gene TRBJ2-2; D is tentatively TRBD1 or TRBD2 (5 bases each). The CDR3 totals 13 residues. Looked up from germline, CDR1 is SQVTM and CDR2 is ANQGSEA. Between the trimmed V and J ends, which lost 1 base and 6 bases, there was a span of 9 bases. Here the CDR3 DNA reads TGCAGCGTTGAAGGGGGGAAGGCCGGGGAGCTGTTTTTT. It yields the protein CSVEGGKAGELFF.

This clonotype was observed at least ten times. This chain connects TRBV4-3 to TRBJ2-3; 10 bases line up with TRBD2. The CDR3 spans 18 residues. V was clipped by 3 bases and J by 0 bases; unmatched bases: 9. CDR1 and CDR2 from the germline V gene are LGHNA and YSLEER. CDR3 protein: CASSQVATTSGSTDTQYF. The CDR3, as DNA: TGCGCCAGCAGCCAGGTAGCAACGACTAGCGGGAGCACAGATACGCAGTATTTT.

This clonotype was seen many times. V and J are TRBV28 and TRBJ2-5; 10 bases fit TRBD1. This CDR3 is 14 amino acids long. Germline assignment: CDR1 MDHEN and CDR2 SYDVKM. V lost 10 bases, J lost 5 bases, and 10 bases stayed unmatched. This chain's CDR3 is CAILRDRGVETQYF. The CDR3 DNA sequence: TGTGCCATCCTCCGGGACAGGGGCGTTGAGACCCAGTACTTC.

A few counts support this clonotype. This rearrangement joins TRBV12-3 or TRBV12-4 to TRBJ2-1; 7 bases fit TRBD2. With 5 bases clipped from V and 0 bases from J, the junction kept 1 base outside the gene matches. CDR3 length equals 14 residues. Here the CDR3 DNA reads TGTGCCAGCAGTGCTAGCGGCTCCTACAATGAGCAGTTCTTC. Its translation: CASSASGSYNEQFF.

In its sample, this clonotype was seen many times. The chain joins TRBV20-1 to TRBJ2-3; 8 nucleotides agree with TRBD2. CDR1 and CDR2 from the germline V gene are DFQATT and SNEGSKA (reference sequence). V gave up 5 bases and J gave up 7 bases; unmatched junction bases: 8. The length of the CDR3 is 13 residues. The chain's CDR3 is CSASSGFVNTQYF. For the CDR3, the DNA is TGCAGTGCTTCTAGCGGGTTCGTGAATACGCAGTATTTT.

This clonotype is termed medium-sized. The J gene is TRBJ2-7, the V gene TRBV9; no definite D call. Germline V lookup: CDR1 SGDLS, CDR2 YYNGEE. The CDR3 covers 16 residues. The germline V and J ends were trimmed by 4 bases and 3 bases, with 20 bases remaining between them. The chain's CDR3 is CASSPLVPATLYEQYF. The CDR3 coding sequence is TGTGCCAGCAGCCCCCTTGTCCCCGCCACCCTCTACGAGCAGTACTTC. Filled out from reference TRBV9 and TRBJ2-7, the complete variable domain reads DSGVTQTPKHLITATGQRVTLRCSPRSGDLSVYWYQQSLDQGLQFLIQYYNGEERAKGNILERFSAQQFPDLHSELNLSSLELGDSALYFCASSPLVPATLYEQYFGPGTRLTVT.

In its sample, this clonotype was seen many times. The chain combines TRBV11-1 with TRBJ2-5; D possibly uses TRBD1 or TRBD2 (6 bases each). The CDR3 loop spans 14 amino acids. V gave up 3 bases and J gave up 0 bases, with 8 bases separating them. The V gene's germline CDR1 is SGHAT and CDR2 FQDESV (reference sequence). CDR3 bases: TGTGCCAGCAGCTTCCGGGGGCACCAAGAGACCCAGTACTTC. This gives the protein CASSFRGHQETQYF.

In its sample, this clonotype was seen many times. The chain recombines TRBV5-1 with TRBJ1-2; TRBD1 matches 8 bases. The CDR3 consists of 14 residues. Losses at the gene ends were 4 bases for V and 8 bases for J; bases not matched to a gene: 10. The germline CDR1 and CDR2 sequences are SGHRS and YFSETQ. The CDR3 loop is CASSPPDRVEGYTF. CDR3 coding DNA: TGCGCCAGCAGCCCCCCGGACAGGGTTGAGGGCTACACCTTC.